Detailed here is one T cell receptor beta chain. Only CD45RO-negative cells positively selected for CCR7 counted as naive CD8 cells, so terminally differentiated effector memory CD45RA+ cells were excluded. In the original processing: Without quality scores, immunoSEQ junctional reads could not be filtered like full-length reads. Only in-frame clones appear in the TCRdb table, and some are missing; sequencing was by immunoSEQ multiplex PCR. The V and J calls and clone size are taken from that table; D and trimming were inferred from the DNA. The sample contains about 1,900,000 clones, over 85% of which appear only once. This entry is derived from a study of shared clonotypes between healthy human individuals. The ends were cut back, 3 bases at V and 4 bases at J, with 11 bases in the middle. CDR3 length: 14 residues. Germline V CDR1 and CDR2: MDHEN, SYDVKM.

This clonotype originated in a man aged 18 to 30 in good health. V usage is TRBV28 and J usage is TRBJ2-3, with D perhaps matching TRBD2 (6 bases). The sequenced sample was naive CD8+ T cells sorted from blood. The DNA of the CDR3 is TGTGCCAGCAGTTTTCGGGGGTTACCAGATACGCAGTATTTT. Translation: CASSFRGLPDTQYF.